The sequence of this T cell receptor (beta chain) was determined in a study of OX40 agonist ivuxolimab in advanced cancers. The assay was immunoSEQ multiplex PCR, and TCRdb's table has in-frame clones only and misses some. There are 150,000 to 170,000 clones in the sample; around 94% occur only once, and around 0.28% lies in the top ten. Germline CDR1 and CDR2: MNHNS and SASEGT. Trimming stripped 2 bases from V and 1 base from J, with 17 bases between. The length of the CDR3 is 18 residues. The input for sequencing was CD4+ or CD8+ T cells sorted from blood, taken in a trial of the OX40 agonist ivuxolimab. The receptor was isolated from an adult with an advanced solid tumor such as melanoma, head and neck, liver or kidney cancer. The chain joins TRBV6-1 to TRBJ1-4; TRBD1 might be the D (6 bases). CDR3 in DNA: TGTGCCAGCAGTGAAACCCTCTTGGGGGGCGGAACTAATGAAAAACTGTTTTTT. Amino acids: CASSETLLGGGTNEKLFF.